A few counts support the clone carrying this T cell receptor beta chain. Antigen: not known. Clinical symptoms, serum thyroxine, TRAb, thyroid ultrasound and orbital computed tomography established diagnosis. RNA transcripts yielded amplified TCR beta CDR3 regions. The HTBI primer set served for first-round RT-PCR of the TCR CDR3. TCRdb processed the multiplex PCR reads anew with MiXCR; each CDR3 protein has one entry. The sample shows approximately 420,000 distinct CDR3 sequences, under 15% of them seen only once. Trimming took off 0 bases at V and 0 bases at J, with 9 bases between the two ends. Looked up from germline, CDR1 is SGHRS and CDR2 is YFSETQ. The CDR3 is 15 residues long. This specimen comes from a study of T cells in Graves' hyperthyroidism and ophthalmopathy. In the study overall: Blood was drawn when the patient was first diagnosed and still untreated. Regarding the study as a whole: Most thyroid clonotypes that were expanded above 0.001 also turned up in blood.

The sequence was obtained from a woman aged 25-40 years with Graves' hyperthyroidism. The chain has TRBV5-1 and TRBJ2-5; D may be TRBD2 (6 bases). The specimen sequenced was blood. The CDR3 DNA reads as TGCGCCAGCAGCTTGGGCGCGGGGTACCAAGAGACCCAGTACTTC. Its protein product is CASSLGAGYQETQYF. The full variable domain, rest sourced from reference TRBV5-1 and TRBJ2-5, is KAGVTQTPRYLIKTRGQQVTLSCSPISGHRSVSWYQQTPGQGLQFLFEYFSETQRNKGNFPGRFSGRQFSNSRSEMNVSTLELGDSALYLCASSLGAGYQETQYFGPGTRLLVL.